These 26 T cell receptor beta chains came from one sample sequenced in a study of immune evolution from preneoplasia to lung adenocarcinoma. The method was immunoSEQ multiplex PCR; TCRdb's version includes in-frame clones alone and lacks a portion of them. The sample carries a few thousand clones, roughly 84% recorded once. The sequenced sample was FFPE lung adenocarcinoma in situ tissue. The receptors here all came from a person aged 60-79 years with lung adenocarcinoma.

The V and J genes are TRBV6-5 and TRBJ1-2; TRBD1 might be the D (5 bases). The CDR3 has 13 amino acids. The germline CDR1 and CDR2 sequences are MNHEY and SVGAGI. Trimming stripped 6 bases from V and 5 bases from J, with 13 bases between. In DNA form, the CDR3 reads TGTGCCAGCAGCCGAGGGACGTCTTATGGCTACACCTTC. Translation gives CASSRGTSYGYTF.

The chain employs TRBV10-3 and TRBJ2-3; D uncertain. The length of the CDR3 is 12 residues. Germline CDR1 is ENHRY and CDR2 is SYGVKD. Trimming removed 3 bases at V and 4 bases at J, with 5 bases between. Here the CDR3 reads CAISERSDTQYF. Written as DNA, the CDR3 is TGTGCCATCAGTGAACGATCAGATACGCAGTATTTT.

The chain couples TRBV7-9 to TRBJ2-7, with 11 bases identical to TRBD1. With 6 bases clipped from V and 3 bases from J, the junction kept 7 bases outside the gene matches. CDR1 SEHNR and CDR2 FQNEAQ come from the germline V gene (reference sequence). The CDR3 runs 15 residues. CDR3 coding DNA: TGTGCCAGCAGAGCCACCGGGACAGGGGGCTACGAGCAGTACTTC. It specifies CASRATGTGGYEQYF.

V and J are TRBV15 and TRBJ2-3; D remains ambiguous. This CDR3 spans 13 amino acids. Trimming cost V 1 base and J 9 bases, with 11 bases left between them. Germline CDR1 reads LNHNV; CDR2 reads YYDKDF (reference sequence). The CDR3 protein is CATSRVVRQTQYF. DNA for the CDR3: TGTGCCACCAGCAGAGTCGTGAGGCAGACGCAGTATTTT.

CDR3 amino acids: CASSLAGWGGDSPYEQYF. Here the CDR3 DNA reads TGTGCCAGCAGCTTGGCCGGTTGGGGCGGGGACTCTCCCTACGAGCAGTACTTC. This sequence joins TRBV5-6 and TRBJ2-7, with D possibly being TRBD2 (6 bases). Germline lookup yields CDR1 SGHDT and CDR2 YYEEEE. The V end lost 0 bases, the J end lost 2 bases, and 21 bases lay between the germline ends. This CDR3 contains 18 residues.

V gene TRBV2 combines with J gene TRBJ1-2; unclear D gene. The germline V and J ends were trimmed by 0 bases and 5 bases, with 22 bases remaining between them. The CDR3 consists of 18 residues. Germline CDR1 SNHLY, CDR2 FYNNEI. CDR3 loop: CASSEARFITVDRYGYTF. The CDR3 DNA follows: TGTGCCAGCAGTGAAGCGAGGTTTATAACAGTCGATCGATATGGCTACACCTTC.

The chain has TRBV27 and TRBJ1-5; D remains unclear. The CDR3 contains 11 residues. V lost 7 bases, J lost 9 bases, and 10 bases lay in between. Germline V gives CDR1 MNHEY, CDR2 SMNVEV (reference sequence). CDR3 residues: CASTLIRPQHF. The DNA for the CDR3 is TGTGCCAGCACCCTTATCAGGCCCCAGCATTTT.

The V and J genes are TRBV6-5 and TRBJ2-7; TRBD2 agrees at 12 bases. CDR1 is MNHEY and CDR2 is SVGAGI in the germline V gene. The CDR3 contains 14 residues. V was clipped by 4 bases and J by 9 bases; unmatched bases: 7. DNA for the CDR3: TGTGCCAGCAGTTTAAGGACTAGCGGGAAGAGGCAGTACTTC. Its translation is CASSLRTSGKRQYF.

CDR3 nucleotides: TGCGCCAGCAGCCCGGGTGATCGGGGCATCGCCTACAATGAGCAGTTCTTC. This gives the protein CASSPGDRGIAYNEQFF. The V and J genes are TRBV5-1 and TRBJ2-1; D assignment may be TRBD1 or TRBD2 (5 bases each). The ends were cut back, 4 bases at V and 2 bases at J, with 19 bases in the middle. Looked up from germline, CDR1 is SGHRS and CDR2 is YFSETQ. CDR3 length: 17 residues.

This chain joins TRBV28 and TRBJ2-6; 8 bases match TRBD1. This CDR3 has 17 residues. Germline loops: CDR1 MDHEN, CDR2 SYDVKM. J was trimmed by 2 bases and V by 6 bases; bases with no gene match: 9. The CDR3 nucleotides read TGTGCCAGCAGAGGTGGACAGGGAATGGCTGGGGCCAACGTCCTGACTTTC. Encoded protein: CASRGGQGMAGANVLTF. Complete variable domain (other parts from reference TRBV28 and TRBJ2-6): DVKVTQSSRYLVKRTGEKVFLECVQDMDHENMFWYRQDPGLGLRLIYFSYDVKMKEKGDIPEGYSVSREKKERFSLILESASTNQTSMYLCASRGGQGMAGANVLTFGAGSRLTVL.

The CDR3 coding sequence is TGTGCCAGCAGCCCAGATGGGGGCCGGAGTGAAAAACTGTTTTTT. Its protein is CASSPDGGRSEKLFF. The chain combines TRBV7-8 with TRBJ1-4; TRBD1 might be the D (6 bases). The CDR3 has 15 residues. Germline-derived CDR1 and CDR2 are SGHVS and FQNEAQ. V lost 5 bases and J lost 7, with 17 bases in between. Drawing the rest from reference TRBV7-8 and TRBJ1-4, the complete variable domain is GAGVSQSPRYKVAKRGQDVALRCDPISGHVSLFWYQQALGQGPEFLTYFQNEAQLDKSGLPSDRFFAERPEGSVSTLKIQRTQQEDSAVYLCASSPDGGRSEKLFFGSGTQLSVL.

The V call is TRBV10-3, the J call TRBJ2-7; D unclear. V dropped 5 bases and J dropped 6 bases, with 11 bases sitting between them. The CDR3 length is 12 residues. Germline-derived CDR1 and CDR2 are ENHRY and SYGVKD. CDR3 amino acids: CAISSVTGEQYF. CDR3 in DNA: TGTGCCATCAGTTCCGTGACCGGCGAGCAGTACTTC.

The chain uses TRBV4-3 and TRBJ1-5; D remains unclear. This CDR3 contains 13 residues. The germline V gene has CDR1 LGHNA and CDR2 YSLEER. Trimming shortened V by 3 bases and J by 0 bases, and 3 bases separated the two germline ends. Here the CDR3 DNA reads TGCGCCAGCAGCCAGGATAGCAATCAGCCCCAGCATTTT. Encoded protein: CASSQDSNQPQHF.

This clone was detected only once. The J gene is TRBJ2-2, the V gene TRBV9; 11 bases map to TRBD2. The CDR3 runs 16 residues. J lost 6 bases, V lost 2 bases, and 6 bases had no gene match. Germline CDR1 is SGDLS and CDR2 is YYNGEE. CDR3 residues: CASSVLAGGGSGELFF. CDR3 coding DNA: TGTGCCAGCAGCGTCCTAGCGGGAGGCGGGTCCGGGGAGCTGTTTTTT. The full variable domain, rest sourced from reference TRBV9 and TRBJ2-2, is DSGVTQTPKHLITATGQRVTLRCSPRSGDLSVYWYQQSLDQGLQFLIQYYNGEERAKGNILERFSAQQFPDLHSELNLSSLELGDSALYFCASSVLAGGGSGELFFGEGSRLTVL.

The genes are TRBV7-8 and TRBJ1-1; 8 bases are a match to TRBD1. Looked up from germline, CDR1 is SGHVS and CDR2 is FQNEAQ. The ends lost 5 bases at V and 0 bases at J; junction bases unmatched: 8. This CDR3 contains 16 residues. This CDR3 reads CASSLRDRIMNTEAFF. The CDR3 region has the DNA TGTGCCAGCAGCCTCCGGGACAGGATAATGAACACTGAAGCTTTCTTT.

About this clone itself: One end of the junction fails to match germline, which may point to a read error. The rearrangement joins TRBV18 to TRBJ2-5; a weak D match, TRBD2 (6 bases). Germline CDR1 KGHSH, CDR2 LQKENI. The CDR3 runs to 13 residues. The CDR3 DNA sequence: TGTGCCAACTCACGGGAGACTCAAGAGACCCAATACTTC. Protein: CANSRETQETQYF.

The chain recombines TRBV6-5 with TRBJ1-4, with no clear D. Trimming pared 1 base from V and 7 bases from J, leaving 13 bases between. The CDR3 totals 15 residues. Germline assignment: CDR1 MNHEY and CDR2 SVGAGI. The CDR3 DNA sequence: TGTGCCAGCAGTTACTACCTGGGTATAGGTGAAAAACTGTTTTTT. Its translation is CASSYYLGIGEKLFF.

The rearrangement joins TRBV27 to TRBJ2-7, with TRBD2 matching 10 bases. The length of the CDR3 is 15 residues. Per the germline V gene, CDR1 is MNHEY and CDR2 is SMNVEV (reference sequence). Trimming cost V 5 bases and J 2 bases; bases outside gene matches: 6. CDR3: CASSLSGGNPYEQYF. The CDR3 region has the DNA TGTGCCAGCAGTCTTAGCGGGGGGAACCCCTACGAGCAGTACTTC.

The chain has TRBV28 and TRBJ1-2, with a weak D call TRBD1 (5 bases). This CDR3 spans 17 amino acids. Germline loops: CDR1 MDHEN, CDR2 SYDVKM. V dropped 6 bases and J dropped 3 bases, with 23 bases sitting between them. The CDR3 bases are TGTGCCAGCAGCCTAATTATCCTAGTTGGGGGGGACTATGGCTACACCTTC. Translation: CASSLIILVGGDYGYTF.

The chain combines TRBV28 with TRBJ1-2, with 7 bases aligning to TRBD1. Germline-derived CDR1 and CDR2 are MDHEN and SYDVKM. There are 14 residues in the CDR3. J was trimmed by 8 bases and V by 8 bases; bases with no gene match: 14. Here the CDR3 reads CASLPRGRLGGYTF. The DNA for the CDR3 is TGTGCCAGCTTGCCTAGGGGGCGCCTAGGGGGCTACACCTTC.

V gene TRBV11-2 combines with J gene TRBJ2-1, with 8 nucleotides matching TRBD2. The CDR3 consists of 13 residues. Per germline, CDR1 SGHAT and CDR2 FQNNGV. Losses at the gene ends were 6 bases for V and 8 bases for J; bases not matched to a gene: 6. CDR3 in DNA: TGTGCCAGCAGTGAGGCGGGAGGCTATGAGCAGTTCTTC. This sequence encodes CASSEAGGYEQFF.

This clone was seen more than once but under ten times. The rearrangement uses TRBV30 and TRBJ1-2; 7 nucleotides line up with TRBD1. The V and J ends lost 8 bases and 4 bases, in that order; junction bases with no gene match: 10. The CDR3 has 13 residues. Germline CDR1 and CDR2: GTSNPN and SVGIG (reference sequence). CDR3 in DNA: TGTGCCGGACCCCGGGACAGCAGCTATGGCTACACCTTC. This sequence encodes CAGPRDSSYGYTF.

The CDR3 loop reads CATSRDRGVGYEQYF. In nucleotides, the CDR3 is TGTGCCACCAGCAGAGATCGAGGGGTGGGCTACGAGCAGTACTTC. The J gene is TRBJ2-7, the V gene TRBV15; D may be TRBD1 or TRBD2 (5 bases each). Germline values: CDR1 LNHNV, CDR2 YYDKDF (reference sequence). The CDR3 is made up of 15 amino acids. V gave up 0 bases and J gave up 3 bases, with 12 bases separating them.

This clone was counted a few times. CDR3: CASSLGRGTDTQYF. Here the CDR3 DNA reads TGTGCCAGCAGCTTAGGTAGGGGTACAGATACGCAGTATTTT. The chain is built from TRBV7-6 and TRBJ2-3; possibly TRBD1 for D (5 bases). CDR3 size: 14 residues. Per the germline V gene, CDR1 is SGHVS and CDR2 is FNYEAQ. V was cut by 1 base and J by 3 bases, with 8 bases left in between.

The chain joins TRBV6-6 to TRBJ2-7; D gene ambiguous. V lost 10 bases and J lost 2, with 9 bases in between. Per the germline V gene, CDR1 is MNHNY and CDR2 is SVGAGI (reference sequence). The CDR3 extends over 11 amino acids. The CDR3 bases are TGTGCCACCCGTTTGACCTACGAGCAGTACTTC. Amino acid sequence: CATRLTYEQYF.

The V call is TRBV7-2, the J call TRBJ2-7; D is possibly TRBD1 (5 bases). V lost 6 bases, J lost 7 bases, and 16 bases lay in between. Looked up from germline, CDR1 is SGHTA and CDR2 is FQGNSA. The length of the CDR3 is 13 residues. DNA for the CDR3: TGTGCCAGCAGTTACCTGATGCAGGGAGAGCAGTACTTC. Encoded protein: CASSYLMQGEQYF.